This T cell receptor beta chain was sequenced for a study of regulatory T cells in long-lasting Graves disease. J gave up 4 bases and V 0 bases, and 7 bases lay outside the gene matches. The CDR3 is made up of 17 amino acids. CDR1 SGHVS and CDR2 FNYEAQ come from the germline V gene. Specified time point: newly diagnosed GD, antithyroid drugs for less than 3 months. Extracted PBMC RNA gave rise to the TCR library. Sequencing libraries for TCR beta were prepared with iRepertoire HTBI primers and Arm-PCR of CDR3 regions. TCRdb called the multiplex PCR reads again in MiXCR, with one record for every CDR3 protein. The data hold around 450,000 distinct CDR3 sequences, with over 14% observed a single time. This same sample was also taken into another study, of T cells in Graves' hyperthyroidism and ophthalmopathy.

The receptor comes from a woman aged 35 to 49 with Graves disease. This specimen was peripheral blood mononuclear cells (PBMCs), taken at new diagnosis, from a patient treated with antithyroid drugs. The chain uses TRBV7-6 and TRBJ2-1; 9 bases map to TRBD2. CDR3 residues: CASSLAAGGLTYNEQFF. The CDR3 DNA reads TGTGCCAGCAGCTTAGCGGCGGGGGGGTTAACGTACAATGAGCAGTTCTTC.